This TCR beta chain was observed in a study of shared clonotypes between healthy human individuals. In the naive CD8 group, cells lacked CD45RO and were positively selected for CCR7, so terminally differentiated effector memory CD45RA+ cells were left out. All participating donors were Caucasian adults from Nashville, Tennessee. Germline lookup yields CDR1 LNHDA and CDR2 SQIVND (reference sequence). The V end was cut by 5 bases, the J end by 6 bases, with 12 bases between. The CDR3 spans 13 residues. Original data processing: Filtering was not the same, since immunoSEQ gave junction-only sequences without quality scores. Sequenced by immunoSEQ multiplex PCR; TCRdb stores in-frame clones only, minus some. That table is the source of V, J and clone size, and D and trimming were worked out from the DNA. The table includes about 2 million clones, about 95% detected once.

The receptor was isolated from a young man in good health. The sample was naive CD8+ T cells sorted from blood. The V call is TRBV19, the J call TRBJ2-3; D is unresolved. In DNA form, the CDR3 reads TGTGCCAGTAGTCCCGAATTCCTCGATACGCAGTATTTT. Its protein product is CASSPEFLDTQYF.